Listed below are T cell receptor beta chains from one sample, sequenced in a study of graft-versus-host responses after intestinal transplantation. TCRdb's copy holds only in-frame clones and misses some; the assay was immunoSEQ multiplex PCR. The profile covers almost 70,000 clones, with approximately 92% appearing a single time and about 6.7% taken by the ten largest. The material sequenced was bone marrow, taken around 720 days after intestinal transplantation. Receptors were obtained from a human patient who received an intestinal transplant, so some T cells may come from the graft donor. The CDR3 runs from the conserved cysteine through the conserved F or W. The order of the fields is CDR3 DNA, CDR3 protein, clone size, V gene, J gene, D gene. A D gene is named only where the DNA matches it firmly. For some rows the clone size is stated as once, few or many, or as a class when expanded; others skip it.

CDR3 DNA: TGTGCCAGCAGCTTGGTTTCAGGGGGAGCCTACGAGCAGTACTTC
CDR3 protein: CASSLVSGGAYEQYF
clone size: NA
V gene: TRBV5-4
J gene: TRBJ2-7
D gene: TRBD1

CDR3 DNA: TGTGCCACCCTAGGGGGTAACACCGGGGAGCTGTTTTTT
CDR3 protein: CATLGGNTGELFF
clone size: once
V gene: TRBV10-3
J gene: TRBJ2-2
D gene: NA

CDR3 DNA: TGTGCCAGCAGTCACGGACAGAAACAAGAGACCCAGTACTTC
CDR3 protein: CASSHGQKQETQYF
clone size: NA
V gene: TRBV6-5
J gene: TRBJ2-5
D gene: NA

CDR3 DNA: TGTGCCAGCAGGGAAAGGGGATTTGAGAGCAATCAGCCCCAGCATTTT
CDR3 protein: CASRERGFESNQPQHF
clone size: NA
V gene: TRBV6-1
J gene: TRBJ1-5
D gene: NA

CDR3 DNA: TGTGCCAGCAGTTTCGGGGCTAGCGGCTACAATGAGCAGTTCTTC
CDR3 protein: CASSFGASGYNEQFF
clone size: NA
V gene: TRBV27
J gene: TRBJ2-1
D gene: TRBD2

CDR3 DNA: TGTGCCAGCAGCTTGGGACAGGGGGCTCGGGAGCAGTACTTC
CDR3 protein: CASSLGQGAREQYF
clone size: NA
V gene: TRBV5-4
J gene: TRBJ2-7
D gene: TRBD1

CDR3 DNA: TGCGCCAGCAGCTTGGAGCCGGGACAGGACTATGGCTACACCTTC
CDR3 protein: CASSLEPGQDYGYTF
clone size: NA
V gene: TRBV5-1
J gene: TRBJ1-2
D gene: TRBD1

CDR3 DNA: TGCGCCAGCAGCCACCTTCGGGGAACCCAAGAGACCCAGTACTTC
CDR3 protein: CASSHLRGTQETQYF
clone size: NA
V gene: TRBV4-1
J gene: TRBJ2-5
D gene: NA

CDR3 DNA: TGTGCCAGCAGTGACACAGGGTTCGCTGCTGGAAACACCATATATTTT
CDR3 protein: CASSDTGFAAGNTIYF
clone size: NA
V gene: TRBV6-1
J gene: TRBJ1-3
D gene: NA

CDR3 DNA: TGTGCCAGCGGTTTCCGGGACAGGGGTGACGAGCAGTACTTC
CDR3 protein: CASGFRDRGDEQYF
clone size: once
V gene: TRBV28
J gene: TRBJ2-7
D gene: TRBD1

CDR3 DNA: TGCGCCAGCAGCTTGGAGTGGGGGGCGGACACCGGGGAGCTGTTTTTT
CDR3 protein: CASSLEWGADTGELFF
clone size: NA
V gene: TRBV5-1
J gene: TRBJ2-2
D gene: NA

CDR3 DNA: TGTGCCAGCAGTGGGGGTTTTGGGTTGAACATGAACACTGAAGCTTTCTTT
CDR3 protein: CASSGGFGLNMNTEAFF
clone size: NA
V gene: TRBV6-1
J gene: TRBJ1-1
D gene: NA

CDR3 DNA: TGTGCCAGTAGTAATTCGTGGACAGGGGAGAGCGTCATTCAGTACTTC
CDR3 protein: CASSNSWTGESVIQYF
clone size: NA
V gene: TRBV19
J gene: TRBJ2-4
D gene: TRBD1

CDR3 DNA: TGTGCCAGCAGCCTACCCCCCGGGCCCTATGGCTACACCTTC
CDR3 protein: CASSLPPGPYGYTF
clone size: NA
V gene: TRBV28
J gene: TRBJ1-2
D gene: NA

CDR3 DNA: TGTGCCAGCAGTTACGAGACAACCAGCTCCTACGAGCAGTACTTC
CDR3 protein: CASSYETTSSYEQYF
clone size: few
V gene: TRBV6-5
J gene: TRBJ2-7
D gene: NA

CDR3 DNA: TGTGCCAGCAGCTTGGGTGTTGAAGCTTTCTTT
CDR3 protein: CASSLGVEAFF
clone size: few
V gene: TRBV5-4
J gene: TRBJ1-1
D gene: NA

CDR3 DNA: TGTGCCAGCAGGTTTACAGGGACTGGGGCCAACGTCCTGACTTTC
CDR3 protein: CASRFTGTGANVLTF
clone size: NA
V gene: TRBV6-5
J gene: TRBJ2-6
D gene: NA

CDR3 DNA: TGTGCCAGCAGCGTCTCGCGAGCCTTCGTGAACACTGAAGCTTTCTTT
CDR3 protein: CASSVSRAFVNTEAFF
clone size: once
V gene: TRBV5-5
J gene: TRBJ1-1
D gene: NA

CDR3 DNA: TGCGCCAGCAGCTTGCCTAGTGAAACCTACGAGCAGTACTTC
CDR3 protein: CASSLPSETYEQYF
clone size: once
V gene: TRBV5-1
J gene: TRBJ2-7
D gene: NA

CDR3 DNA: TGTGCCAGCAGCCCACAGGGGGGGTACGAGCAGTACTTC
CDR3 protein: CASSPQGGYEQYF
clone size: NA
V gene: TRBV14
J gene: TRBJ2-7
D gene: NA

CDR3 DNA: TGTGCCAGCAGCTCCCTTCGGGCACCCTACGAGCAGTACTTC
CDR3 protein: CASSSLRAPYEQYF
clone size: NA
V gene: TRBV7-2
J gene: TRBJ2-7
D gene: NA

CDR3 DNA: TGTGCCAGCAGTTATGATAACACCGGGGAGCTGTTTTTT
CDR3 protein: CASSYDNTGELFF
clone size: NA
V gene: TRBV7-2
J gene: TRBJ2-2
D gene: NA